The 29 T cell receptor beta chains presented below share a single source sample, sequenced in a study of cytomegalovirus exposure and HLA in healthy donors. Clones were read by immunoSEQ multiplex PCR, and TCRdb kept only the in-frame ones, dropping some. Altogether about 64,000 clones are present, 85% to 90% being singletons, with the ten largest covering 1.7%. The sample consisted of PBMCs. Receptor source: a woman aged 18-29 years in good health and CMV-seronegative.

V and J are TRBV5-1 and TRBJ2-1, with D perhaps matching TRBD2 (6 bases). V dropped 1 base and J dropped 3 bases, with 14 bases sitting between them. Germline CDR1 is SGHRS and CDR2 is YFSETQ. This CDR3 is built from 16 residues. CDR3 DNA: TGCGCCAGCAGCTTGTCTCGCGGGAACCGCTACAATGAGCAGTTCTTC. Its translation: CASSLSRGNRYNEQFF.

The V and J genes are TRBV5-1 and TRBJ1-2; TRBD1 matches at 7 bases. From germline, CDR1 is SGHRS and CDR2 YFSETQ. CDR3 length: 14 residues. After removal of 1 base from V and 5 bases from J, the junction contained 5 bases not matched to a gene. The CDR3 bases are TGCGCCAGCAGCTTGACAGGGGCTCGGTATGGCTACACCTTC. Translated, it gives CASSLTGARYGYTF. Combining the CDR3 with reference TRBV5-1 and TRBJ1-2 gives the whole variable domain KAGVTQTPRYLIKTRGQQVTLSCSPISGHRSVSWYQQTPGQGLQFLFEYFSETQRNKGNFPGRFSGRQFSNSRSEMNVSTLELGDSALYLCASSLTGARYGYTFGSGTRLTVV.

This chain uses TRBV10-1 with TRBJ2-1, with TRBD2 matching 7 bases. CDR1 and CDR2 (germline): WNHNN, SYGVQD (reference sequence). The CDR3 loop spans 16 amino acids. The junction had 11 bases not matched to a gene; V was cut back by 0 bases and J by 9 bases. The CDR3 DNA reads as TGCGCCAGCAGTGAGTCGCGGACGGGGGGTTTAGGTGAGCAGTTCTTC. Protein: CASSESRTGGLGEQFF.

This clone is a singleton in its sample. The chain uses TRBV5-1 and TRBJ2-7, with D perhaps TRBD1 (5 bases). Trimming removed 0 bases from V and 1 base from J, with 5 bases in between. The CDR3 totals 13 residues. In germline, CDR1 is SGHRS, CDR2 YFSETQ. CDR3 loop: CASSLGQSYEQYF. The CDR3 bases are TGCGCCAGCAGCTTGGGACAGTCCTACGAGCAGTACTTC.

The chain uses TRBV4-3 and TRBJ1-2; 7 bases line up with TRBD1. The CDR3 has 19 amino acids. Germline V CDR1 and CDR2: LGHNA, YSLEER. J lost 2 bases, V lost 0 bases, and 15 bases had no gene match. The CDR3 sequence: CASSQERGVGLTGNYGYTF. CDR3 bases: TGCGCCAGCAGCCAAGAGAGGGGGGTAGGCCTGACAGGGAACTATGGCTACACCTTC.

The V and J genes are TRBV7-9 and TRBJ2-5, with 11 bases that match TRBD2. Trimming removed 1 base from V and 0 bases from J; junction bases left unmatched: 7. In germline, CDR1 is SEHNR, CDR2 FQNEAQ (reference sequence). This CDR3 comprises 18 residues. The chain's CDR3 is CASSLGVPSGRYQETQYF. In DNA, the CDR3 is TGTGCCAGCAGCTTAGGGGTGCCTAGCGGGAGGTACCAAGAGACCCAGTACTTC.

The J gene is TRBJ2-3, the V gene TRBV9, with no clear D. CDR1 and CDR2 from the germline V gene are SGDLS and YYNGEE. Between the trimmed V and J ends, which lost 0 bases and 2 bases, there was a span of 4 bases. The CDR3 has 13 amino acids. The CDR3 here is CASSVGNTDTQYF. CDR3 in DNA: TGTGCCAGCAGCGTAGGTAACACAGATACGCAGTATTTT.

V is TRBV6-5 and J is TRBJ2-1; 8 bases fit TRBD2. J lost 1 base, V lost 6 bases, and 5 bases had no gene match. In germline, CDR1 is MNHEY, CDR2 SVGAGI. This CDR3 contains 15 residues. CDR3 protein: CASRETGGSYNEQFF. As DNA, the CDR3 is TGTGCCAGCAGGGAAACGGGGGGGTCCTACAATGAGCAGTTCTTC.

The CDR3 sequence: CASSQDRIAGELFF. In nucleotides, the CDR3 is TGTGCCAGCAGCCAGGACAGGATTGCCGGGGAGCTGTTTTTT. The rearrangement uses TRBV4-2 and TRBJ2-2; 7 nucleotides agree with TRBD1. Trimming at V came to 3 bases and at J to 6 bases, leaving 4 bases not matched to a gene. The V gene's germline CDR1 is LGHNA and CDR2 YNFKEQ. CDR3 size: 14 residues.

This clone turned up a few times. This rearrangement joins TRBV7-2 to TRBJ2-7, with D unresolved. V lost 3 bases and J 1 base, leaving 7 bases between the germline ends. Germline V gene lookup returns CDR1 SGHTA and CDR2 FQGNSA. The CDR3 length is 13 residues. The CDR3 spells CASSFDNSYEQYF. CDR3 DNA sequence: TGTGCCAGCAGCTTCGACAATTCCTACGAGCAGTACTTC.

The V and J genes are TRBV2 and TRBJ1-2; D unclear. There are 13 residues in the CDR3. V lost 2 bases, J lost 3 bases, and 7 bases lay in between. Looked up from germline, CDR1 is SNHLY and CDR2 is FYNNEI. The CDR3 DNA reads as TGTGCCAGCAGTGAATACTCATACTATGGCTACACCTTC. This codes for CASSEYSYYGYTF.

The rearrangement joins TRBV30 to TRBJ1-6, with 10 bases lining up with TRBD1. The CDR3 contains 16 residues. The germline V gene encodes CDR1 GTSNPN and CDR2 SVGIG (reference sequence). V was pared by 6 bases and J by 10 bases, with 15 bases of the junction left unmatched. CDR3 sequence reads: CACQRTGGGGYSPLHF. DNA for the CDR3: TGTGCCTGCCAAAGGACAGGGGGGGGTGGATACTCACCCCTCCACTTT.

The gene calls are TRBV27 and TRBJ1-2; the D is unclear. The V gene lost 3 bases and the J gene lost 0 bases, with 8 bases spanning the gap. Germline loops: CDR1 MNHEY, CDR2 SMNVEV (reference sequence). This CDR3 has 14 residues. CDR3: CASSFIGANYGYTF. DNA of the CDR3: TGTGCCAGCAGTTTTATAGGAGCTAACTATGGCTACACCTTC.

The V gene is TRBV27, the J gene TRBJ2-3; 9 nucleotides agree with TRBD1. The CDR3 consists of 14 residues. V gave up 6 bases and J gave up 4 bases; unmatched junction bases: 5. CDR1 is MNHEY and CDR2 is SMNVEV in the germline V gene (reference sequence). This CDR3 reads CASSTRQGADTQYF. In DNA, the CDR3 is TGTGCCAGCAGCACCAGACAGGGGGCAGATACGCAGTATTTT.

The CDR3 DNA is TGTGCCAGTTATAGGGAATCTAGCGGGCCCAGTCCCTACAATGAGCAGTTCTTC. This encodes CASYRESSGPSPYNEQFF. The gene calls are TRBV2 and TRBJ2-1; 8 bases agree with TRBD2. CDR3 length: 18 residues. V was clipped by 9 bases and J by 2 bases; unmatched bases: 18. CDR1 and CDR2 from the germline V gene are SNHLY and FYNNEI.

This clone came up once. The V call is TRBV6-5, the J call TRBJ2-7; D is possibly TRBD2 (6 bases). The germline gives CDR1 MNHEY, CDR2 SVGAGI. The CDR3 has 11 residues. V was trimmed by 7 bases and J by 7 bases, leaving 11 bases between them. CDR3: CASTFAGEQYF. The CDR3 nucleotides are TGTGCCAGCACTTTCGCGGGAGAGCAGTACTTC.

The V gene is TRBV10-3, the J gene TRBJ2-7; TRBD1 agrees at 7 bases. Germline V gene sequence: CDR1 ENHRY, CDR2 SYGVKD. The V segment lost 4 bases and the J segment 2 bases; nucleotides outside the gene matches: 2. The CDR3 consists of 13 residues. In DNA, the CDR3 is TGTGCCATCAGTGGGGACAGTACCTACGAGCAGTACTTC. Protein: CAISGDSTYEQYF.

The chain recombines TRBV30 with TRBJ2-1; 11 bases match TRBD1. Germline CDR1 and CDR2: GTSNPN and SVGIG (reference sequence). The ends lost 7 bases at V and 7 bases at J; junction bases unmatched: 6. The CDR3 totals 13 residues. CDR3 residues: CASSGTGGNEQFF. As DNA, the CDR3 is TGTGCCTCCTCCGGGACAGGGGGAAATGAGCAGTTCTTC.

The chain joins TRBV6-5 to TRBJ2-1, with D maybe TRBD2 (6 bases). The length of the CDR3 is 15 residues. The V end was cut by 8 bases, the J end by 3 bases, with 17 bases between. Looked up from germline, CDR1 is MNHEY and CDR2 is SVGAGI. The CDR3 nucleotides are TGTGCCAGCGCTTTCGTGGCTAGCGACTACAATGAGCAGTTCTTC. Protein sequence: CASAFVASDYNEQFF.

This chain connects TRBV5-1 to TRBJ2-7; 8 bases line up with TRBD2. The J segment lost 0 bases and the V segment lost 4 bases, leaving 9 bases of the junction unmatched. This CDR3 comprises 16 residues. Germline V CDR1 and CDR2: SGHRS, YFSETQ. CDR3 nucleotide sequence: TGCGCCAGCAGCCCCGTTCCGGGGACTAGCTCCTACGAGCAGTACTTC. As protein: CASSPVPGTSSYEQYF.

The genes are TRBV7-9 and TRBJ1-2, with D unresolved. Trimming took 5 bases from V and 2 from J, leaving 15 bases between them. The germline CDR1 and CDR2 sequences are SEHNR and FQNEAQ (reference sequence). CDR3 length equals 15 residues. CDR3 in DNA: TGTGCCAGCAGCACCGAGGGCGGCAGGAACTATGGCTACACCTTC. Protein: CASSTEGGRNYGYTF.

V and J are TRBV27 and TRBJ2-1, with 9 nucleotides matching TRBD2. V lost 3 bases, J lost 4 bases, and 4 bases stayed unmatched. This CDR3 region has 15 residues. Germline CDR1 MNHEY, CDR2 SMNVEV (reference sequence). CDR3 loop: CASSFRGRGYNEQFF. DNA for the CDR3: TGTGCCAGCAGTTTTCGCGGGAGGGGGTACAATGAGCAGTTCTTC.

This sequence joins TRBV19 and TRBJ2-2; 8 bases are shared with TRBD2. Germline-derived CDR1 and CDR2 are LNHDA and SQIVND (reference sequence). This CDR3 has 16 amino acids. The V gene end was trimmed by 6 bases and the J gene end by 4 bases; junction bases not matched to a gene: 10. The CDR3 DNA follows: TGTGCCAGTAGCTACCTCGCGGGGGGAGGCACCGGGGAGCTGTTTTTT. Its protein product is CASSYLAGGGTGELFF.

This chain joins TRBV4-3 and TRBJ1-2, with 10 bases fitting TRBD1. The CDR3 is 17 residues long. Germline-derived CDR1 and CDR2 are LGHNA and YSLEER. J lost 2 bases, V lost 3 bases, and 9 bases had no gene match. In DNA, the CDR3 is TGCGCCAGCAGCCACGCTCTCTCGACAGGGGGCAACTATGGCTACACCTTC. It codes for CASSHALSTGGNYGYTF.

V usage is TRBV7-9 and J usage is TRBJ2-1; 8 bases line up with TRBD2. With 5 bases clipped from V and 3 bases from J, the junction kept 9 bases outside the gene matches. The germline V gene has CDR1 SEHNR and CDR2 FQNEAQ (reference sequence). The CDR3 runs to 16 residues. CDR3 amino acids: CASSSELAVNYNEQFF. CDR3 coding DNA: TGTGCCAGCAGCAGCGAACTAGCGGTGAACTACAATGAGCAGTTCTTC.

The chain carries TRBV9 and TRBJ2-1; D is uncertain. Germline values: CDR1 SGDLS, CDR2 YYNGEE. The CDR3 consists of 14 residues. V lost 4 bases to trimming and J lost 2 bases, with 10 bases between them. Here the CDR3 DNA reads TGTGCCAGCAGCCCTAGTCCCCCCTACAATGAGCAGTTCTTC. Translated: CASSPSPPYNEQFF. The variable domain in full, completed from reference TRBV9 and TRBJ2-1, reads DSGVTQTPKHLITATGQRVTLRCSPRSGDLSVYWYQQSLDQGLQFLIQYYNGEERAKGNILERFSAQQFPDLHSELNLSSLELGDSALYFCASSPSPPYNEQFFGPGTRLTVL.

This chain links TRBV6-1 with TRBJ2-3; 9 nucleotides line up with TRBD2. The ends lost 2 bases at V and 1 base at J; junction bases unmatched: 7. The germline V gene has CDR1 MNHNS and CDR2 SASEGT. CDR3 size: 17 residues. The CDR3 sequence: CASSELAGRGGTDTQYF. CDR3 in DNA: TGTGCCAGCAGTGAACTAGCGGGGCGAGGCGGCACAGATACGCAGTATTTT.

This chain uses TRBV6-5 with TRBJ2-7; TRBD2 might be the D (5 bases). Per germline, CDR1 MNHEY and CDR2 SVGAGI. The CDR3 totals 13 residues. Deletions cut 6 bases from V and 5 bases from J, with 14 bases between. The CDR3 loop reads CASRPGSGNEQYF. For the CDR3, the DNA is TGTGCCAGCAGGCCTGGGTCCGGGAACGAGCAGTACTTC.

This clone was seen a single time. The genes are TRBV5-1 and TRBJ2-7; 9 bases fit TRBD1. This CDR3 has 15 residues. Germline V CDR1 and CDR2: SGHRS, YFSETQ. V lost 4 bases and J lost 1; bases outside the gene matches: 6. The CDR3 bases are TGCGCCAGCAGCAAAGGACAGGGGATGTCCTACGAGCAGTACTTC. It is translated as CASSKGQGMSYEQYF.